This entry lists 28 T cell receptor beta chains sequenced from one sample in a study of blood T cell repertoires in COVID-19. Generated by immunoSEQ multiplex PCR, the TCRdb table keeps only in-frame clones and is missing some. The sample has 75,000 to 85,000 clones, less than 90% seen once. Source material: peripheral blood. These receptors all stem from a human donor in a cohort sampled during active COVID-19.

V and J are TRBV5-1 and TRBJ1-1; D ambiguous. V lost 6 bases, J lost 3 bases, and 15 bases lay in between. Germline CDR1 SGHRS, CDR2 YFSETQ. The CDR3 consists of 14 residues. The CDR3 DNA is TGCGCCAGCAAAGCTGTCAGGCGGGACACTGAAGCTTTCTTT. Encoded protein: CASKAVRRDTEAFF.

The V and J genes are TRBV7-8 and TRBJ1-3; tentative D call: TRBD1 (6 bases). Deletions cut 5 bases from V and 6 bases from J, with 20 bases between. The germline V gene encodes CDR1 SGHVS and CDR2 FQNEAQ. CDR3 length: 16 amino acids. DNA for the CDR3: TGTGCCAGCAGCCGACTAGCAGGGGAGCGCCTAAACACCATATATTTT. This gives the protein CASSRLAGERLNTIYF.

The chain recombines TRBV5-4 with TRBJ1-1; D gene ambiguous. Trimming took off 3 bases at V and 3 bases at J, with 15 bases between the two ends. The germline V gene encodes CDR1 SGHNT and CDR2 YYREEE (reference sequence). CDR3 size: 15 residues. CDR3 amino acids: CASSSSRVSDTEAFF. The CDR3 coding sequence is TGTGCCAGCAGCTCTAGCAGAGTTTCGGACACTGAAGCTTTCTTT. The full variable domain, in which reference TRBV5-4 and TRBJ1-1 provide the parts outside the CDR3, is ETGVTQSPTHLIKTRGQQVTLRCSSQSGHNTVSWYQQALGQGPQFIFQYYREEENGRGNFPPRFSGLQFPNYSSELNVNALELDDSALYLCASSSSRVSDTEAFFGQGTRLTVV.

The chain joins TRBV5-8 to TRBJ2-5; TRBD1 matches 8 bases. After removal of 3 bases from V and 5 bases from J, the junction contained 9 bases not matched to a gene. From germline, CDR1 is SGHTS and CDR2 YDEGEE. The CDR3 runs to 15 residues. In DNA form, the CDR3 reads TGTGCCAGCAGCTCAGGCCAGGGGGCGCGGGAGACCCAGTACTTC. The encoded protein is CASSSGQGARETQYF.

The genes are TRBV6-6 and TRBJ1-2, with D possibly TRBD1 on 5 matching bases. V was cut by 6 bases and J by 0 bases, with 8 bases left in between. There are 13 residues in the CDR3. The germline V gene encodes CDR1 MNHNY and CDR2 SVGAGI (reference sequence). This CDR3 is CASREGSNYGYTF. CDR3 bases: TGTGCCAGCAGGGAGGGGTCTAACTATGGCTACACCTTC.

The CDR3, as DNA: TGTGCCAGCAGCTTGGCAGGGTCAAGGCAGCCCCAGCATTTT. Encoded protein: CASSLAGSRQPQHF. The chain joins TRBV5-4 to TRBJ1-5; the D gene is possibly TRBD1 (5 bases). This CDR3 contains 14 residues. The germline gives CDR1 SGHNT, CDR2 YYREEE (reference sequence). V dropped 0 bases and J dropped 7 bases, with 11 bases sitting between them.

This clone was detected once. This chain uses TRBV15 with TRBJ2-1, with TRBD1 matching 7 bases. Germline-derived CDR1 and CDR2 are LNHNV and YYDKDF (reference sequence). The V gene end was trimmed by 5 bases and the J gene end by 6 bases; junction bases not matched to a gene: 7. The CDR3 has 14 residues. The CDR3 loop reads CATSAQGVLNEQFF. The CDR3 nucleotides are TGTGCCACCAGCGCGCAGGGGGTCCTCAATGAGCAGTTCTTC.

CDR3 loop: CASSLVDEQYF. In DNA form, the CDR3 reads TGCGCCAGCAGCTTGGTAGACGAGCAGTACTTC. V is TRBV5-1 and J is TRBJ2-7; D gene ambiguous. The CDR3 length is 11 residues. V was trimmed by 0 bases and J by 5 bases, leaving 3 bases between them. Germline CDR1 reads SGHRS; CDR2 reads YFSETQ.

This clone came up a few times. J is TRBJ1-5 and V is TRBV3-1 (or the pseudogene TRBV3-2); D uncertain. CDR1 LGHDT and CDR2 YNNKEL come from the germline V gene (reference sequence). V lost 0 bases and J lost 5, with 5 bases in between. This CDR3 region has 13 residues. CDR3 sequence (DNA): TGTGCCAGCAGCCAAGATCTAGATCAGCCCCAGCATTTT. As protein: CASSQDLDQPQHF.

The gene calls are TRBV9 and TRBJ2-2; 8 nucleotides line up with TRBD1. This CDR3 is built from 15 residues. Trimming removed 4 bases from V and 4 bases from J; junction bases left unmatched: 6. Germline V lookup: CDR1 SGDLS, CDR2 YYNGEE. CDR3 bases: TGTGCCAGCAGCTTGACAGGGGCGCCCACCGGGGAGCTGTTTTTT. The encoded protein is CASSLTGAPTGELFF.

The gene calls are TRBV28 and TRBJ1-5; D ambiguous. The length of the CDR3 is 15 residues. V was clipped by 3 bases and J by 7 bases, with 16 bases between them. The V gene's germline CDR1 is MDHEN and CDR2 SYDVKM. CDR3 nucleotides: TGTGCCAGCAGTTTTTACACCGCCTTGGGCCAGCCCCAGCATTTT. It yields the protein CASSFYTALGQPQHF.

This sequence joins TRBV7-7 and TRBJ2-5; tentatively, D is TRBD2 (6 bases). CDR3 length: 16 residues. Germline CDR1 SSHAT, CDR2 FNYEAQ (reference sequence). The V end lost 1 base, the J end lost 1 base, and 13 bases lay between the germline ends. CDR3 loop: CASSLGGEGSQETQYF. CDR3 sequence (DNA): TGTGCCAGCAGCTTAGGGGGGGAAGGCAGCCAAGAGACCCAGTACTTC.

The CDR3 DNA reads TGTGGGACAGGGCCACCGAGGAAGTCCGGGGAGCTGTTTTTT. It yields the protein CGTGPPRKSGELFF. The chain recombines TRBV28 with TRBJ2-2; 8 bases line up with TRBD1. The length of the CDR3 is 14 residues. Germline-derived CDR1 and CDR2 are MDHEN and SYDVKM.

This clone showed up just once. The rearrangement links TRBV19 to TRBJ1-2, with D tentatively TRBD1 (5 bases). The CDR3 loop spans 12 amino acids. Germline values: CDR1 LNHDA, CDR2 SQIVND (reference sequence). Trimming removed 7 bases from V and 5 bases from J, with 11 bases in between. This CDR3 is CASTLEGYGYTF. The DNA of the CDR3 is TGTGCCAGTACCTTGGAGGGGTATGGCTACACCTTC. Based on the CDR3 plus reference TRBV19 and TRBJ1-2, the full variable domain is DGGITQSPKYLFRKEGQNVTLSCEQNLNHDAMYWYRQDPGQGLRLIYYSQIVNDFQKGDIAEGYSVSREKKESFPLTVTSAQKNPTAFYLCASTLEGYGYTFGSGTRLTVV.

The chain recombines TRBV11-2 with TRBJ1-2, with TRBD1 as a possible D gene (5 bases). CDR1 and CDR2 from the germline V gene are SGHAT and FQNNGV. This CDR3 is built from 15 residues. V shed 5 bases and J shed 9 bases, with 22 bases lying between them. CDR3 sequence (DNA): TGTGCCAGCAGCGCCCTTCGAAGGGGTATATTCCGCTACACCTTC. Translating it yields CASSALRRGIFRYTF.

The chain joins TRBV2 to TRBJ2-3; the match to TRBD1 covers 8 bases. The CDR3 runs 14 residues. J lost 4 bases, V lost 8 bases, and 8 bases had no gene match. Germline CDR1 reads SNHLY; CDR2 reads FYNNEI. The CDR3 protein is CASYRGSAADTQYF. For the CDR3, the DNA is TGTGCCAGCTACAGGGGGAGTGCAGCAGATACGCAGTATTTT.

J is TRBJ1-6 and V is TRBV6-5; perhaps TRBD1 as D (6 bases). The CDR3 spans 13 residues. Germline CDR1 is MNHEY and CDR2 is SVGAGI. Trimming removed 11 bases from V and 3 bases from J, with 11 bases in between. For the CDR3, the DNA is TGTGCCGCCGGACAGAACTATAATTCACCCCTCCACTTT. Residues: CAAGQNYNSPLHF.

The chain has TRBV5-4 and TRBJ2-7, with 11 bases matching TRBD2. Germline V gene data show CDR1 as SGHNT and CDR2 as YYREEE (reference sequence). The CDR3 has 15 residues. With 2 bases clipped from V and 3 bases from J, the junction kept 4 bases outside the gene matches. CDR3 protein: CASSFSGTSGYEQYF. As DNA, the CDR3 is TGTGCCAGCAGCTTTTCTGGGACTAGCGGCTACGAGCAGTACTTC. The full variable domain, completed using reference TRBV5-4 and TRBJ2-7, is ETGVTQSPTHLIKTRGQQVTLRCSSQSGHNTVSWYQQALGQGPQFIFQYYREEENGRGNFPPRFSGLQFPNYSSELNVNALELDDSALYLCASSFSGTSGYEQYFGPGTRLTVT.

The chain's CDR3 is CASSSGLAGGPNTGELFF. The CDR3 bases are TGCGCCAGCAGCTCAGGACTAGCGGGAGGGCCTAACACCGGGGAGCTGTTTTTT. The chain uses TRBV5-1 and TRBJ2-2; 15 positions agree with TRBD2. J lost 2 bases, V lost 3 bases, and 5 bases had no gene match. Germline CDR1 SGHRS, CDR2 YFSETQ. The CDR3 loop spans 18 amino acids. The full variable domain, completed using reference TRBV5-1 and TRBJ2-2, is KAGVTQTPRYLIKTRGQQVTLSCSPISGHRSVSWYQQTPGQGLQFLFEYFSETQRNKGNFPGRFSGRQFSNSRSEMNVSTLELGDSALYLCASSSGLAGGPNTGELFFGEGSRLTVL.

The chain employs TRBV27 and TRBJ2-7; 9 nucleotides line up with TRBD1. V shed 6 bases, J shed 1 base, and the junction held 4 bases outside the gene matches. Germline V gene data show CDR1 as MNHEY and CDR2 as SMNVEV (reference sequence). CDR3 length equals 14 residues. CDR3 amino acids: CASRLQGASYEQYF. The CDR3 DNA sequence: TGTGCCAGCAGATTACAGGGGGCTTCCTACGAGCAGTACTTC.

The V and J genes are TRBV2 and TRBJ1-2, with TRBD1 identical over 9 bases. Germline V lookup: CDR1 SNHLY, CDR2 FYNNEI. This CDR3 spans 13 amino acids. Germline trimming cut 8 bases from V and 7 bases from J; bases unmatched to any gene: 8. The CDR3 sequence is CASWRDRARGYTF. CDR3 sequence (DNA): TGTGCCAGCTGGCGGGACAGGGCACGTGGCTACACCTTC.

This clone has only a few counts. For the CDR3, the DNA is TGTGCCTGGAGTGTACTGGGGGGTCGGGACGAACAGACTGAAGCTTTCTTT. Protein product: CAWSVLGGRDEQTEAFF. J is TRBJ1-1 and V is TRBV30; tentative D call: TRBD1 (5 bases). CDR1 and CDR2 (germline): GTSNPN, SVGIG (reference sequence). V was shortened by 0 bases and J by 5 bases, with 22 bases between the two germline ends. The length of the CDR3 is 17 residues.

V usage is TRBV5-6 and J usage is TRBJ2-6; D call uncertain. This CDR3 has 14 residues. CDR1 and CDR2 from the germline V gene are SGHDT and YYEEEE. V was clipped by 4 bases and J by 4 bases, with 9 bases between them. Written as DNA, the CDR3 is TGTGCCAGCAGCCTAGGCTGGGGGGCCAACGTCCTGACTTTC. Its protein is CASSLGWGANVLTF.

V usage is TRBV4-2 and J usage is TRBJ1-2; D is unresolved. The CDR3 sequence is 13 residues long. Per germline, CDR1 LGHNA and CDR2 YNFKEQ. V lost 6 bases to trimming and J lost 6 bases, with 14 bases between them. CDR3 DNA: TGTGCCAGCAGTCCCCCCTCCGAGGATGGCTACACCTTC. It is translated as CASSPPSEDGYTF.

The rearrangement joins TRBV11-2 to TRBJ2-3; tentatively, D is TRBD2 (5 bases). Germline assignment: CDR1 SGHAT and CDR2 FQNNGV. The CDR3 spans 15 residues. V was shortened by 2 bases and J by 0 bases, with 9 bases between the two germline ends. CDR3 in amino acids: CASSLRGQSTDTQYF. The CDR3, as DNA: TGTGCCAGCAGCTTACGCGGGCAAAGCACAGATACGCAGTATTTT.

The rearrangement joins TRBV19 to TRBJ2-5; D is possibly TRBD2 (5 bases). Germline CDR1 reads LNHDA; CDR2 reads SQIVND (reference sequence). The CDR3 is made up of 15 amino acids. The V end was cut by 5 bases, the J end by 7 bases, with 20 bases between. DNA for the CDR3: TGTGCCAGTAGTCATACCCGGGGTACCAAGGTGACCCAGTACTTC. Residues: CASSHTRGTKVTQYF.

The V and J genes are TRBV4-2 and TRBJ2-1; the match to TRBD1 covers 8 bases. From germline, CDR1 is LGHNA and CDR2 YNFKEQ. V lost 3 bases to trimming and J lost 9 bases; unmatched junction nucleotides: 10. This CDR3 is 15 amino acids long. The CDR3 nucleotides read TGTGCCAGCAGCCACAATAGTGACAGGGGCGGTGAGCAGTTCTTC. Its translation: CASSHNSDRGGEQFF.

This chain connects TRBV6-5 to TRBJ1-6, with D perhaps matching TRBD1 (5 bases). V lost 8 bases and J lost 6, with 14 bases in between. The CDR3 is made up of 14 amino acids. Germline CDR1 MNHEY, CDR2 SVGAGI. In nucleotides, the CDR3 is TGTGCCAGCGACGTGGTGCAGGGTAATTCACCCCTCCACTTT. This encodes CASDVVQGNSPLHF.